This entry features one T cell receptor beta chain sequence. The data were taken from a study of blood T cell repertoires in COVID-19. Study background: Some COVID-19 samples were acute and others convalescent; all came from the United States, Italy and Spain. The analysed material was cDNA or gDNA that came from T cells, B-cell-depleted T cells, or PBMCs.

Authors' processing steps: Reference gene primer amplification yielded estimated nucleated cell counts. Some clones are missing from TCRdb's copy, which holds only in-frame ones; the method was immunoSEQ multiplex PCR. The V and J calls and the clone size are those of that table, but D and trimming were determined from the DNA. Among approximately 170,000 clones, under 90% were seen once, and the ten largest hold approximately 10%. The CDR3 is made up of 13 amino acids. Germline loops: CDR1 LNHDA, CDR2 SQIVND (reference sequence). Trimming cost V 11 bases and J 0 bases, with 13 bases left between them.

This sequence originates from a woman older than 75 with active or convalescent COVID-19. The sequencing sample was made of peripheral blood. This chain joins TRBV19 and TRBJ1-2; the D is unclear. As DNA, the CDR3 is TGTGCCCCCAGCCAGGTTTCTAACTATGGCTACACCTTC. It yields the protein CAPSQVSNYGYTF.